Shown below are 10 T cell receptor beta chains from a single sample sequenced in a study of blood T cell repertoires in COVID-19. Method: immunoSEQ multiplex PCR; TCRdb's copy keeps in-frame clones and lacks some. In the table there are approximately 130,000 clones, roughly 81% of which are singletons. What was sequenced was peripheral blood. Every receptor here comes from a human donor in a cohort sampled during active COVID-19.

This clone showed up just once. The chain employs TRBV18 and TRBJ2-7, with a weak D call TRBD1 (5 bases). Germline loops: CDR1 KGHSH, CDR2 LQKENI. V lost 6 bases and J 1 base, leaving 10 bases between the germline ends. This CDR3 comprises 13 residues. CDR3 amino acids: CASSTAGSYEQYF. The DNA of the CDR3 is TGTGCCAGCTCGACAGCTGGTTCCTACGAGCAGTACTTC.

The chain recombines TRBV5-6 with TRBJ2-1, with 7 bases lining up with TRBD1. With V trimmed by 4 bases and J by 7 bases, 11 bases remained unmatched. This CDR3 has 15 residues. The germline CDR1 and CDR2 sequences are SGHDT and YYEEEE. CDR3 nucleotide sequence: TGTGCCAGCAGCCTACCCTACAGGGGCCGGAATGAGCAGTTCTTC. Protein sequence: CASSLPYRGRNEQFF.

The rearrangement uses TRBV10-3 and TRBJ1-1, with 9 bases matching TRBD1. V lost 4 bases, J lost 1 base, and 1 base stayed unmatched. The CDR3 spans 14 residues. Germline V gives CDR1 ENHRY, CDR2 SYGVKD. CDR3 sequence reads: CAISAGQGNTEAFF. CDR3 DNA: TGTGCCATCAGTGCGGGACAGGGGAACACTGAAGCTTTCTTT.

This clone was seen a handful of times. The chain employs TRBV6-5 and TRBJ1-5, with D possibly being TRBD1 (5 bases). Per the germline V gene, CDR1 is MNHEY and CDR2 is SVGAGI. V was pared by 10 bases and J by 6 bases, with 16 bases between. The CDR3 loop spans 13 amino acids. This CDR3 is CAILATGGQPQHF. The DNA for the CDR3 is TGTGCCATCTTAGCCACAGGCGGTCAGCCCCAGCATTTT.

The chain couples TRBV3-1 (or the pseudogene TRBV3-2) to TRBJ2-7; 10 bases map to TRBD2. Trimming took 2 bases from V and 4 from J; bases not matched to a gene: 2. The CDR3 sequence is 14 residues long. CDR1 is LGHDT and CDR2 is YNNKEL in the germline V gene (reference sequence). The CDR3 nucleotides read TGTGCCAGCAGCCAAATGGGACTAGCGTACGAGCAGTACTTC. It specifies CASSQMGLAYEQYF.

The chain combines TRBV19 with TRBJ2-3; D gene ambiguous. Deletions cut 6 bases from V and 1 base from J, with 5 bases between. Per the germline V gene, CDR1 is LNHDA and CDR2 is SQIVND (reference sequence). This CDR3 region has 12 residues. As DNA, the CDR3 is TGTGCCAGTAGATTAGGCACAGATACGCAGTATTTT. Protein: CASRLGTDTQYF. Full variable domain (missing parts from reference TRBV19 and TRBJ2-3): DGGITQSPKYLFRKEGQNVTLSCEQNLNHDAMYWYRQDPGQGLRLIYYSQIVNDFQKGDIAEGYSVSREKKESFPLTVTSAQKNPTAFYLCASRLGTDTQYFGPGTRLTVL.

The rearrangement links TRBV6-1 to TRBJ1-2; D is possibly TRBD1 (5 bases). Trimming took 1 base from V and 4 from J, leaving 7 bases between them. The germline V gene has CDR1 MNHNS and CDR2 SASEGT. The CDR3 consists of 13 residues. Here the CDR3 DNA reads TGTGCCAGCAGTGAAGGGGGCATCTATGGCTACACCTTC. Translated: CASSEGGIYGYTF.

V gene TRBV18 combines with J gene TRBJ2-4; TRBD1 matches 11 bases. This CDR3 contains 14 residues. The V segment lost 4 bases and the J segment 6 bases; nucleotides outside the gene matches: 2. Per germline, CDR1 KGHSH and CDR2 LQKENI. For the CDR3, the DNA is TGTGCCAGCTCACTGGGACAGGGGGGAAACATTCAGTACTTC. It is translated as CASSLGQGGNIQYF.

CDR3 sequence (DNA): TGTGCCAGCAGCGTTTCGACAGGGCATCCTGGCTACACCTTC. It yields the protein CASSVSTGHPGYTF. The rearrangement joins TRBV9 to TRBJ1-2, with 7 bases that match TRBD1. V shed 2 bases and J 7 bases; nucleotides not matched to a gene: 8. The CDR3 runs to 14 residues. In germline, CDR1 is SGDLS, CDR2 YYNGEE.

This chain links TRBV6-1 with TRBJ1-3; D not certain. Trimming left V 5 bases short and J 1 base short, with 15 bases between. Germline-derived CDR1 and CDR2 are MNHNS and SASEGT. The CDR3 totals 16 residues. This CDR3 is CASSQVGSSSGNTIYF. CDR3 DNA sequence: TGTGCCAGCAGTCAAGTGGGCAGCTCGTCTGGAAACACCATATATTTT.